This T cell receptor beta chain derives from a study of shared clonotypes between healthy human individuals. The study, taken as a whole, reports: Among non-shared clonotypes, generation probabilities were lower than among those shared by all four donors. The sampled material consisted only of blood, and tissue repertoires are likely to differ.

The ends lost 3 bases at V and 4 bases at J; junction bases unmatched: 2. The CDR3 extends over 14 amino acids. CDR1 and CDR2 from the germline V gene are KGHSH and LQKENI. In its sample, this clone was seen a few times. Antigen specificity is unknown. The identical CDR3 is also encoded by other nucleotide sequences in the sample. Assay used: immunoSEQ multiplex PCR; TCRdb lists only in-frame clones, some missing. Here the sample spans about a million clones, roughly 77% being singletons. Specimen: memory CD4+ T cells from PBMCs. The subset is: CD45RA-negative fraction. The chain joins TRBV18 to TRBJ1-5; 8 bases agree with TRBD1. The source is a man between 18 and 29 years old in good health. Some clones in this sample may be carry-over from other donors' samples. The CDR3 loop is CASSPGQGNQPQHF. The DNA of the CDR3 is TGTGCCAGCTCACCCGGACAGGGAAATCAGCCCCAGCATTTT. The variable domain in full, completed from reference TRBV18 and TRBJ1-5, reads NAGVMQNPRHLVRRRGQEARLRCSPMKGHSHVYWYRQLPEEGLKFMVYLQKENIIDESGMPKERFSAEFPKEGPSILRIQQVVRGDSAAYFCASSPGQGNQPQHFGDGTRLSIL.